This TCR beta chain emerged from a study of a mutant IDH1 vaccine in newly diagnosed glioma. Study at large: With temozolomide cycles, or 4-6 weeks after radiotherapy alone, vaccination was started.

For this clone: Its target is unknown.

Germline-derived CDR1 and CDR2 are ENHRY and SYGVKD. There are 12 residues in the CDR3. Deletions cut 4 bases from V and 6 bases from J, with 10 bases between. Profiling relied on immunoSEQ multiplex PCR, and the TCRdb table lists in-frame clones only, not all of them. Of approximately 60,000 clones listed, about 74% are singletons. Findings of the study overall: Pseudoprogression appeared independent of alterations in top peripheral clonotypes.

Time point here: week 35, safety follow-up. All doses held 300 ug of mutant IDH1 20-mer peptide, with topical imiquimod. The specimen was PBMCs, collected from a glioma patient whose treatment included an IDH1 peptide vaccine. The chain carries TRBV10-3 and TRBJ2-7; D gene ambiguous. This clonotype was sampled from a man aged 45-65 years with glioma. CDR3 bases: TGTGCCATCAGTGCCACAGACGGCGAGCAGTACTTC. This codes for CAISATDGEQYF.